What follows is one T cell receptor beta chain and its context. This sample was taken from a study of control samples from healthy donors and cancer patients. Trimming cost V 5 bases and J 0 bases, with 8 bases left between them. This CDR3 comprises 15 residues. Germline V gives CDR1 MNHEY, CDR2 SVGAGI. Repertoires were generated with immunoSEQ multiplex PCR, while TCRdb's copy carries only in-frame clones and drops some. The ten top clones account for around 2%, within a sample of some 180,000 clones. The receptor was derived from a woman aged 25 to 39 in good health. The J gene is TRBJ2-6, the V gene TRBV6-5; TRBD2 might be the D (5 bases). Sequenced sample: blood. The CDR3 loop is CASSPRGSGANVLTF. CDR3 coding DNA: TGTGCCAGCAGTCCCCGGGGCTCTGGGGCCAACGTCCTGACTTTC.